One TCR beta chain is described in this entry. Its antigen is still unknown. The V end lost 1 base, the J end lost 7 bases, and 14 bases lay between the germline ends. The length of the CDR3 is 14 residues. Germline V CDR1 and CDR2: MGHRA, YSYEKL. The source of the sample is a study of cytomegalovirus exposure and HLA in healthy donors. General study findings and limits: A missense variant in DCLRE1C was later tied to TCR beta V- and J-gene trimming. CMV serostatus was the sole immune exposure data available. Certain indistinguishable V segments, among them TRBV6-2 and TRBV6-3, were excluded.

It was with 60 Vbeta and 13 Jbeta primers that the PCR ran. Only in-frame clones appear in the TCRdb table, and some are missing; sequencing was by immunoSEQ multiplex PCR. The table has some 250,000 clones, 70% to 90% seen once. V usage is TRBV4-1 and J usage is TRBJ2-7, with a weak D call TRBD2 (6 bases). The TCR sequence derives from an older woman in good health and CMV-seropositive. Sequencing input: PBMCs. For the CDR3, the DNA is TGCGCCAGCAGCCAAGCCTTCGGGGGAGAGGAGCAGTACTTC. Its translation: CASSQAFGGEEQYF.